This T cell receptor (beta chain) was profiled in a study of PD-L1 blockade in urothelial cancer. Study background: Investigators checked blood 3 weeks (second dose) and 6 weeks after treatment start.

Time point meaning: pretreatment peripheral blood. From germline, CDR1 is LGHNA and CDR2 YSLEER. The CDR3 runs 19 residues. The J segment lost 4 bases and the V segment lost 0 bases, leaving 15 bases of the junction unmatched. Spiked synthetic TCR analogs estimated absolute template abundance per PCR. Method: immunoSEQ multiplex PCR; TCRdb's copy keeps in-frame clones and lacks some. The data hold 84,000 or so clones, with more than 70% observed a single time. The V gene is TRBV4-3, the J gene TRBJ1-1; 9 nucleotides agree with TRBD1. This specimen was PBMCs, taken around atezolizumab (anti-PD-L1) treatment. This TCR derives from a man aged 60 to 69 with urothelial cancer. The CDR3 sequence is CASSQESRGRGQGRTEAFF. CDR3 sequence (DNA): TGCGCCAGCAGCCAAGAGTCTCGGGGGCGCGGACAGGGGCGCACTGAAGCTTTCTTT.